These 24 T cell receptor beta chains were sequenced from one sample in a study of blood T cell repertoires in COVID-19. The method was immunoSEQ multiplex PCR; TCRdb's version includes in-frame clones alone and lacks a portion of them. This sample has some 300,000 clones, with about 91% found just once. The sequenced sample was peripheral blood. These receptors were collected from a woman aged 30 to 39 who had recovered from COVID-19.

CDR3 loop: CASHQGNTEAFF. CDR3 coding DNA: TGTGCCAGCCACCAGGGGAACACTGAAGCTTTCTTT. The chain carries TRBV18 and TRBJ1-1; TRBD1 might be the D (5 bases). Germline values: CDR1 KGHSH, CDR2 LQKENI. The germline V and J ends were trimmed by 8 bases and 1 base, with 8 bases remaining between them. The CDR3 spans 12 residues.

The rearrangement uses TRBV7-8 and TRBJ1-1; possibly TRBD1 for D (5 bases). The CDR3 consists of 14 residues. From germline, CDR1 is SGHVS and CDR2 FQNEAQ. The V end was cut by 5 bases, the J end by 5 bases, with 15 bases between. In DNA form, the CDR3 reads TGTGCCAGCAGCCCATACAGGAGTATTACTGAAGCTTTCTTT. As protein: CASSPYRSITEAFF.

V is TRBV15 and J is TRBJ2-7, with TRBD1 matching over 9 bases. This CDR3 is built from 14 residues. The V gene end was trimmed by 5 bases and the J gene end by 4 bases; junction bases not matched to a gene: 6. Germline CDR1 LNHNV, CDR2 YYDKDF (reference sequence). The CDR3 nucleotides read TGTGCCACCAGCGACCCGGACAGGGGATACGAGCAGTACTTC. Encoded protein: CATSDPDRGYEQYF.

This clone showed up just once. The chain has TRBV25-1 and TRBJ1-3; perhaps TRBD1 as D (6 bases). Looked up from germline, CDR1 is MGHDK and CDR2 is SYGVNS. This CDR3 region has 15 residues. V lost 3 bases and J 1 base, leaving 10 bases between the germline ends. CDR3 coding DNA: TGTGCCAGCAGTGACCAGGGACAATCTGGAAACACCATATATTTT. Translated, it gives CASSDQGQSGNTIYF.

J is TRBJ2-3 and V is TRBV5-4; 10 bases map to TRBD2. Losses at the gene ends were 3 bases for V and 2 bases for J; bases not matched to a gene: 6. The CDR3 is 16 residues long. CDR1 is SGHNT, CDR2 YYREEE, per germline (reference sequence). The CDR3 coding sequence is TGTGCCAGCAGCTCTAGCGGGGGAGACTACACAGATACGCAGTATTTT. This encodes CASSSSGGDYTDTQYF.

As to this clone: Different DNA sequences within this sample yield the same CDR3. This chain joins TRBV19 and TRBJ2-2; 8 nucleotides match TRBD1. Unmatched junction bases numbered 2, after V lost 3 bases and J lost 2 bases. Germline CDR1 reads LNHDA; CDR2 reads SQIVND (reference sequence). The CDR3 spans 15 residues. The CDR3 bases are TGTGCCAGTAGTATCAGGGGGCGTAACACCGGGGAGCTGTTTTTT. Its protein is CASSIRGRNTGELFF.

The V call is TRBV5-1, the J call TRBJ2-7; TRBD1 agrees at 10 bases. V gave up 4 bases and J gave up 8 bases; unmatched junction bases: 9. Germline V lookup: CDR1 SGHRS, CDR2 YFSETQ. The CDR3 loop spans 14 amino acids. The chain's CDR3 is CASSRQGAFEKQYF. The DNA of the CDR3 is TGCGCCAGCAGCCGACAGGGGGCCTTTGAGAAGCAGTACTTC.

Concerning this clone: The same CDR3 also results from other DNA sequences found in this sample. The chain combines TRBV4-1 with TRBJ1-1, with a weak D call TRBD1 (6 bases). The V end was cut by 0 bases, the J end by 3 bases, with 8 bases between. CDR1 and CDR2 from the germline V gene are MGHRA and YSYEKL. This CDR3 has 14 amino acids. The CDR3 nucleotides read TGCGCCAGCAGCCAAGACAGGGGATACACTGAAGCTTTCTTT. Residues: CASSQDRGYTEAFF.

The chain has TRBV30 and TRBJ2-1, with D hard to call. The CDR3 has 13 amino acids. Trimming removed 1 base from V and 0 bases from J, with 4 bases in between. Per germline, CDR1 GTSNPN and CDR2 SVGIG (reference sequence). The CDR3 protein is CAWSGSSYNEQFF. The CDR3 region has the DNA TGTGCCTGGAGTGGGAGCTCCTACAATGAGCAGTTCTTC. The whole variable domain, filled in from reference TRBV30 and TRBJ2-1, reads SQTIHQWPATLVQPVGSPLSLECTVEGTSNPNLYWYRQAAGRGLQLLFYSVGIGQISSEVPQNLSASRPQDRQFILSSKKLLLSDSGFYLCAWSGSSYNEQFFGPGTRLTVL.

The gene calls are TRBV19 and TRBJ2-2; D is unclear. V shed 10 bases and J shed 0 bases, with 12 bases lying between them. Per the germline V gene, CDR1 is LNHDA and CDR2 is SQIVND (reference sequence). This CDR3 is built from 14 residues. This CDR3 reads CATAPTSNTGELFF. The CDR3 nucleotides are TGTGCCACCGCACCAACTTCGAACACCGGGGAGCTGTTTTTT. Drawing the rest from reference TRBV19 and TRBJ2-2, the complete variable domain is DGGITQSPKYLFRKEGQNVTLSCEQNLNHDAMYWYRQDPGQGLRLIYYSQIVNDFQKGDIAEGYSVSREKKESFPLTVTSAQKNPTAFYLCATAPTSNTGELFFGEGSRLTVL.

The rearrangement joins TRBV7-2 to TRBJ2-7; 9 bases match TRBD1. There are 17 residues in the CDR3. V was pared by 1 base and J by 0 bases, with 7 bases of the junction left unmatched. Germline lookup yields CDR1 SGHTA and CDR2 FQGNSA. The CDR3 DNA follows: TGTGCCAGCAGCTTAGGAGGGACAGGGCCGAGCTCCTACGAGCAGTACTTC. Its translation: CASSLGGTGPSSYEQYF. The full variable domain, with the rest looked up from reference TRBV7-2 and TRBJ2-7, is GAGVSQSPSNKVTEKGKDVELRCDPISGHTALYWYRQSLGQGLEFLIYFQGNSAPDKSGLPSDRFSAERTGGSVSTLTIQRTQQEDSAVYLCASSLGGTGPSSYEQYFGPGTRLTVT.

This clone has a single count. This chain joins TRBV11-2 and TRBJ2-5; 10 bases are a match to TRBD2. The CDR3 consists of 19 residues. Trimming at V came to 2 bases and at J to 5 bases, leaving 17 bases not matched to a gene. Germline V gene data show CDR1 as SGHAT and CDR2 as FQNNGV. CDR3 amino acids: CASSLSPLGLAGELETQYF. The CDR3 DNA follows: TGTGCCAGCAGCTTATCCCCCCTCGGGCTAGCGGGGGAACTGGAGACCCAGTACTTC.

The V call is TRBV5-1, the J call TRBJ2-3; 7 nucleotides agree with TRBD2. The germline gives CDR1 SGHRS, CDR2 YFSETQ. Germline trimming cut 7 bases from V and 2 bases from J; bases unmatched to any gene: 7. CDR3 length: 14 amino acids. The CDR3 sequence is CASYPAGLTDTQYF. CDR3 nucleotide sequence: TGCGCCAGCTATCCAGCGGGGCTCACAGATACGCAGTATTTT.

The chain has TRBV29-1 and TRBJ1-1; possible D gene TRBD1, 5 bases. The germline gives CDR1 SQVTM, CDR2 ANQGSEA. V lost 3 bases and J lost 5, with 13 bases in between. The CDR3 is made up of 13 amino acids. The CDR3 coding sequence is TGCAGCGTTGACCGCATGGGGGGAACTGAAGCTTTCTTT. Translating it yields CSVDRMGGTEAFF.

The chain uses TRBV5-1 and TRBJ1-3; 9 positions match TRBD1. CDR3 length equals 15 residues. V gave up 0 bases and J gave up 3 bases; unmatched junction bases: 1. CDR1 is SGHRS, CDR2 YFSETQ, per germline. CDR3 residues: CASSLVGQGGNTIYF. The DNA of the CDR3 is TGCGCCAGCAGCTTGGTGGGACAGGGTGGAAACACCATATATTTT. Based on the CDR3 plus reference TRBV5-1 and TRBJ1-3, the full variable domain is KAGVTQTPRYLIKTRGQQVTLSCSPISGHRSVSWYQQTPGQGLQFLFEYFSETQRNKGNFPGRFSGRQFSNSRSEMNVSTLELGDSALYLCASSLVGQGGNTIYFGEGSWLTVV.

The rearrangement uses TRBV5-1 and TRBJ2-5; 9 nucleotides match TRBD1. The junction had 6 bases not matched to a gene; V was cut back by 4 bases and J by 5 bases. The CDR3 spans 14 residues. CDR1 and CDR2 from the germline V gene are SGHRS and YFSETQ. CDR3 amino acids: CASSKDTGGETQYF. CDR3 nucleotides: TGCGCCAGCAGCAAGGATACAGGGGGCGAGACCCAGTACTTC.

The sample holds one count of this clone. The chain carries TRBV5-5 and TRBJ1-2; D unclear. This CDR3 spans 13 amino acids. Germline V lookup: CDR1 SGHKS, CDR2 YYEKEE (reference sequence). V was clipped by 4 bases and J by 3 bases, with 10 bases between them. The CDR3 is CASSAGLDYGYTF. CDR3 DNA sequence: TGTGCCAGCAGCGCCGGGTTGGACTATGGCTACACCTTC.

This chain connects TRBV7-6 to TRBJ1-4, with D uncertain. V shed 1 base and J shed 4 bases, with 7 bases lying between them. This CDR3 is 14 amino acids long. The germline V gene has CDR1 SGHVS and CDR2 FNYEAQ. CDR3 sequence (DNA): TGTGCCAGCAGCTTAGGAGGGTTTAATGAAAAACTGTTTTTT. It translates to CASSLGGFNEKLFF.

CDR3 sequence: CASSPVIQGAQHF. The CDR3 coding sequence is TGTGCCAGCTCACCAGTAATACAGGGGGCCCAGCATTTT. The rearrangement uses TRBV18 and TRBJ1-5; TRBD1 aligns across 8 bases. The CDR3 has 13 amino acids. CDR1 and CDR2 (germline): KGHSH, LQKENI. The V gene end was trimmed by 2 bases and the J gene end by 11 bases; junction bases not matched to a gene: 5.

The rearrangement uses TRBV2 and TRBJ2-2; TRBD1 matches at 11 bases. This CDR3 has 14 residues. Germline values: CDR1 SNHLY, CDR2 FYNNEI. The V and J ends lost 4 bases and 6 bases, in that order; junction bases with no gene match: 1. CDR3 sequence: CASSVDRGPGELFF. The CDR3 nucleotides are TGTGCCAGCAGTGTGGACAGGGGGCCCGGGGAGCTGTTTTTT.

The DNA of the CDR3 is TGCGCCAGCAGCCAAGGGGGTAACAGGAGGAACACTGAAGCTTTCTTT. Protein: CASSQGGNRRNTEAFF. The chain links TRBV4-3 to TRBJ1-1; TRBD1 is a possible D gene (5 bases). The germline V and J ends were trimmed by 1 base and 1 base, with 13 bases remaining between them. Germline V CDR1 and CDR2: LGHNA, YSLEER. The CDR3 is 16 amino acids.

This clone has a single count. CDR3 bases: TGTGCCAGCAGTTTATCCACGGGCTCCGGGGGAGAATACGAGCAGTACTTC. Protein product: CASSLSTGSGGEYEQYF. The chain has TRBV28 and TRBJ2-7; possibly TRBD2 for D (6 bases). Between the trimmed V and J ends, which lost 1 base and 4 bases, there was a span of 20 bases. The CDR3 runs to 17 residues. Germline CDR1 MDHEN, CDR2 SYDVKM.

This chain's CDR3 is CASSRGEDTDTQYF. In DNA, the CDR3 is TGCGCCAGCAGCCGGGGGGAGGACACAGATACGCAGTATTTT. This sequence joins TRBV4-1 and TRBJ2-3; possibly TRBD2 for D (6 bases). Germline V lookup: CDR1 MGHRA, CDR2 YSYEKL. The CDR3 length is 14 residues. The V and J ends lost 4 bases and 2 bases respectively, with 10 bases between them.

This chain links TRBV2 with TRBJ1-5; 8 bases match TRBD1. The CDR3 has 14 amino acids. V trimming: 7 bases; J trimming: 6 bases; junction bases outside the gene matches: 8. Germline loops: CDR1 SNHLY, CDR2 FYNNEI. The CDR3 spells CASTRTGRGQPQHF. CDR3 sequence (DNA): TGTGCCAGCACAAGGACAGGGAGAGGTCAGCCCCAGCATTTT.